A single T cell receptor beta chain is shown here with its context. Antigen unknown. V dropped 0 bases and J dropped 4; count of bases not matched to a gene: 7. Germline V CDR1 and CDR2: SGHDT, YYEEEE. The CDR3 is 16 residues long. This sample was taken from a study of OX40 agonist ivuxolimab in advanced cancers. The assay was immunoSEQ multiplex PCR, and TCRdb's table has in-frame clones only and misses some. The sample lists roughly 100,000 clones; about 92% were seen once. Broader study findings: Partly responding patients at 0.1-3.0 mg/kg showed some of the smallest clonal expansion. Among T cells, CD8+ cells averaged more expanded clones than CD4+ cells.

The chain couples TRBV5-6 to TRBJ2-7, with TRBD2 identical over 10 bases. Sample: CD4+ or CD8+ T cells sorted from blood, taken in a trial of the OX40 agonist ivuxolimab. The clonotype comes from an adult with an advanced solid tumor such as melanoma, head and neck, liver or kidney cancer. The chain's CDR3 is CASSLGPPSGSYEQYV. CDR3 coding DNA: TGTGCCAGCAGCTTGGGGCCCCCTAGCGGGAGTTACGAGCAGTACGTC.